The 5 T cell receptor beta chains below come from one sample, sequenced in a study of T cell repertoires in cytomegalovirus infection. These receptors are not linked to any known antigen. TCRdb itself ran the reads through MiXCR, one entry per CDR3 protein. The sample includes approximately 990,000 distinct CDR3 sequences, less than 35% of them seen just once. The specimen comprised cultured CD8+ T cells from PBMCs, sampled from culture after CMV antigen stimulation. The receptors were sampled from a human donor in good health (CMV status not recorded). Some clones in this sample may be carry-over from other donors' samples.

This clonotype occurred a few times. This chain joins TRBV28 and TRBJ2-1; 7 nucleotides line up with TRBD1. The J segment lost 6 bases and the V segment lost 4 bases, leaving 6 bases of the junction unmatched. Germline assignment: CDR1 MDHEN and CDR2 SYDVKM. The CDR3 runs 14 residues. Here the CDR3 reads CASSSPDRVNEQFF. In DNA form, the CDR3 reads TGTGCCAGCAGTTCCCCCGACAGGGTCAATGAGCAGTTCTTC.

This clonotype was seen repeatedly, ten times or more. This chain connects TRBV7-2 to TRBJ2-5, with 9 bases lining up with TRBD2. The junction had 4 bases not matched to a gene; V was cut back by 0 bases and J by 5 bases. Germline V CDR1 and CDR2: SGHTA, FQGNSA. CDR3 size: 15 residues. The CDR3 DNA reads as TGTGCCAGCAGCTTAGCGGGACTAGCTTCGGAGACCCAGTACTTC. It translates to CASSLAGLASETQYF.

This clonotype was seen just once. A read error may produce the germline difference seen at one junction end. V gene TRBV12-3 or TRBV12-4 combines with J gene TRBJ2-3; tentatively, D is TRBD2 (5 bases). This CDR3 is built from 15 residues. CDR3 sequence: CVSIRRTPALDTQYF. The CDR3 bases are TGTGTCAGCATCCGTAGGACTCCCGCTCTGGATACGCAGTATTTT.

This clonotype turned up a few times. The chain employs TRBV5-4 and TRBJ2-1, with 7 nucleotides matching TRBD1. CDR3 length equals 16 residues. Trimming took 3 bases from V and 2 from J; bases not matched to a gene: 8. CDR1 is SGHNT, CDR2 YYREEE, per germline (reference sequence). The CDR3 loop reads CASSSKDRVPYNEQFF. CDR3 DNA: TGTGCCAGCAGCTCGAAAGACAGGGTTCCCTACAATGAGCAGTTCTTC.

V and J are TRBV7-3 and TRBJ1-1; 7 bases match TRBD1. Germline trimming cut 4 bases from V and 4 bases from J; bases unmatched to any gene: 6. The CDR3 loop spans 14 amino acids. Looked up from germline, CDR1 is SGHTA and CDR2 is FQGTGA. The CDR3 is CASSSPDRPTEAFF. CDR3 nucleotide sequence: TGTGCCAGCAGCTCTCCGGACAGGCCCACTGAAGCTTTCTTT.